This entry is about one TCR beta chain. TCRdb keeps only in-frame clones here, not all; method: immunoSEQ multiplex PCR. Of 200,000 or so clones listed, 70% to 90% are singletons. The source of the sample is a study of cytomegalovirus exposure and HLA in healthy donors. The study drew the donors from its approximately 110-subject validation cohort, separate from the 666-subject first cohort. This CDR3 is built from 15 residues. Deletions cut 0 bases from V and 4 bases from J, with 13 bases between. CDR1 is SGHRS and CDR2 is YFSETQ in the germline V gene. This TCR derives from a woman younger than 35 in good health and CMV-seronegative. The material sequenced was PBMCs. The rearrangement links TRBV5-1 to TRBJ1-1, with a weak D call TRBD1 (5 bases). In DNA form, the CDR3 reads TGCGCCAGCAGCTTGGATGGGGACTGGGCCACTGAAGCTTTCTTT. This gives the protein CASSLDGDWATEAFF.